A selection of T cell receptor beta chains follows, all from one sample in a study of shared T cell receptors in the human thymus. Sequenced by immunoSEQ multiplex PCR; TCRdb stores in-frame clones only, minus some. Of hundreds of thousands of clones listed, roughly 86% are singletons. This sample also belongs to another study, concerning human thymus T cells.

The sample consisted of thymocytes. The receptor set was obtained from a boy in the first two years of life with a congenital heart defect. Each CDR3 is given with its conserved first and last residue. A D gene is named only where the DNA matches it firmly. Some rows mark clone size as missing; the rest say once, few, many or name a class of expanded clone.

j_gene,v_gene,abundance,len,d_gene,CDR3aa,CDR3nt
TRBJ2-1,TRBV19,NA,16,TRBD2,CASTSNGASGSNEQFF,TGTGCCAGTACCTCTAACGGGGCTAGCGGGAGTAATGAGCAGTTCTTC
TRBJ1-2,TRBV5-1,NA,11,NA,CASSSGDGYTF,TGCGCCAGCAGCTCAGGGGATGGCTACACCTTC
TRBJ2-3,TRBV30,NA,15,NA,CAWSVQGRSTDTQYF,TGTGCCTGGAGTGTACAGGGAAGGAGCACAGATACGCAGTATTTT
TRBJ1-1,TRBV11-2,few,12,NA,CASSGTRTEAFF,TGTGCCAGCAGCGGCACCCGCACTGAAGCTTTCTTT
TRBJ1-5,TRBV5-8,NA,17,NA,CASSLPQGRPIRQPQHF,TGTGCCAGCAGCCTCCCCCAGGGCAGGCCTATCAGACAGCCCCAGCATTTT
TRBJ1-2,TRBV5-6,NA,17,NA,CASSQDIRGNGTDGYTF,TGTGCCAGCAGCCAAGATATTCGGGGGAACGGGACGGATGGCTACACCTTC
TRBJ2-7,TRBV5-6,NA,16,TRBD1,CASSWGLGTATNEQYF,TGTGCCAGCAGCTGGGGCCTCGGGACAGCCACCAACGAGCAGTACTTC
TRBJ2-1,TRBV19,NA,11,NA,CASSFRGWRFF,TGTGCCAGTAGTTTCCGGGGATGGCGGTTCTTC
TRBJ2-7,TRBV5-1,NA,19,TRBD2,CASSLVAGGWQSHYYEQYF,TGCGCCAGCAGCTTGGTCGCGGGAGGCTGGCAATCGCACTACTACGAGCAGTACTTC
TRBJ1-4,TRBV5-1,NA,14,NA,CASSLTGGFEKLFF,TGCGCCAGCAGCCTGACGGGGGGGTTTGAAAAACTGTTTTTT
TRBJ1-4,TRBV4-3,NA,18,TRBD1,CASSQEGKQGATCEKLFF,TGCGCCAGCAGCCAAGAGGGGAAACAGGGGGCAACGTGTGAAAAACTGTTTTTT
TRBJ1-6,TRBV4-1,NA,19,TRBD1,CASSQLLGQGSSYNSPLHF,TGCGCCAGCAGCCAACTCTTGGGACAGGGGAGTTCCTATAATTCCCCCCTCCACTTT
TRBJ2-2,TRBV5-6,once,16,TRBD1,CASSPLPDRGAGELFF,TGTGCCAGCAGCCCATTACCCGACAGGGGGGCCGGGGAGCTGTTTTTT
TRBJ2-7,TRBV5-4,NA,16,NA,CASSSQYRETNYEQYF,TGTGCCAGCAGCTCACAATACCGGGAGACGAATTACGAGCAGTACTTC
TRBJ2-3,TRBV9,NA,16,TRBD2,CASSVEDSGAPDTQYF,TGTGCCAGCAGCGTAGAGGATAGCGGGGCCCCAGATACGCAGTATTTT
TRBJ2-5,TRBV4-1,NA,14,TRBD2,CASSKGLATETQYF,TGCGCCAGCAGCAAAGGACTAGCGACAGAGACCCAGTACTTC
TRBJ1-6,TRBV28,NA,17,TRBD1,CASSFRDRRLVGSPLHF,TGTGCCAGCAGTTTCCGGGACAGGCGGTTGGTCGGCTCACCCCTCCACTTT
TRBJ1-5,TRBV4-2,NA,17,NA,CASSQSTQGFSHQPQHF,TGTGCCAGCAGCCAATCTACACAGGGATTTAGTCATCAGCCCCAGCATTTT
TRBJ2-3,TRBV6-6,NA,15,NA,CASSYSDSPTDTQYF,TGTGCCAGCAGTTACTCGGACAGCCCCACAGATACGCAGTATTTT
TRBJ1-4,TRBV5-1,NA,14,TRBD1,CASSWTGLNEKLFF,TGCGCCAGCAGCTGGACAGGGCTTAATGAAAAACTGTTTTTT
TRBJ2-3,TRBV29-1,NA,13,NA,CSVFQGMADTQYF,TGCAGCGTTTTCCAGGGGATGGCAGATACGCAGTATTTT
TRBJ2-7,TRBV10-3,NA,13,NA,CAINEGGIYEQYF,TGTGCCATCAATGAAGGGGGTATCTACGAGCAGTACTTC
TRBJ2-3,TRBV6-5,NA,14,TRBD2,CASRPRGSTDTQYF,TGTGCCAGCAGGCCGCGGGGGTCCACAGATACGCAGTATTTT
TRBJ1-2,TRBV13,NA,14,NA,CASSLGGRDYGYTF,TGTGCCAGCAGCTTAGGCGGCAGGGACTATGGCTACACCTTC
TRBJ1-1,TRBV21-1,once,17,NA,CASSKELRQGRNTEAFF,TGTGCCAGCAGCAAAGAGCTGAGACAGGGGAGGAACACTGAAGCTTTCTTT
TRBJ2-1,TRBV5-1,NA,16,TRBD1,CASSLRQGAYDNEQFF,TGCGCCAGCAGCCTCAGACAGGGGGCGTATGACAATGAGCAGTTCTTC
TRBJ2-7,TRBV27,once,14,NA,CASREGAEAYEQYF,TGTGCCAGCCGTGAAGGTGCGGAGGCCTACGAGCAGTACTTC
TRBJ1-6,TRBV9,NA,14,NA,CASSARRGNSPLHF,TGTGCCAGCAGCGCCCGAAGAGGTAATTCACCCCTCCACTTT
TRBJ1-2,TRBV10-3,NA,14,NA,CAISGSTGGYGYTF,TGTGCCATCAGTGGGTCGACAGGAGGCTATGGCTACACCTTC
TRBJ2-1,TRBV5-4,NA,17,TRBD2,CASSSQWREGPNNEQFF,TGTGCCAGCAGCTCCCAGTGGCGGGAGGGCCCCAACAATGAGCAGTTCTTC
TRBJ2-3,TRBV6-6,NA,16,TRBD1,CASSVNRDRHTDTQYF,TGTGCCAGCAGTGTAAACCGGGACAGGCACACAGATACGCAGTATTTT
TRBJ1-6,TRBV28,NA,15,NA,CASSSPRTDNSPLHF,TGTGCCAGCAGTTCCCCCAGGACAGATAATTCCCCCCTCCACTTT
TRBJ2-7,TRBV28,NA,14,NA,CASSLSGSSYEQYF,TGTGCCAGCAGTTTGTCGGGAAGCTCCTACGAGCAGTACTTC
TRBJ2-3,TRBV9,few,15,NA,CASSVDQGGTDTQYF,TGTGCCAGCAGCGTAGATCAGGGAGGTACAGATACGCAGTATTTT
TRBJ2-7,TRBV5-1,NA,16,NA,CASSLTGTPVSYEQYF,TGCGCCAGCAGCCTAACCGGGACACCTGTCTCCTACGAGCAGTACTTC
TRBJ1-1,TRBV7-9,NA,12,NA,CASNNLNTEAFF,TGTGCCAGCAATAACTTGAACACTGAAGCTTTCTTT
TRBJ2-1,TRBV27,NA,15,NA,CASSLPGCGHNEQFF,TGTGCCAGCAGTTTACCTGGATGTGGGCACAATGAGCAGTTCTTC
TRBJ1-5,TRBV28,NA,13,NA,CASSLTGRQPQHF,TGTGCCAGCAGTTTAACAGGGCGCCAGCCCCAGCATTTT
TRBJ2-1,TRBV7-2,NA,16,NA,CASSQGRPIPYNEQFF,TGTGCCAGCAGCCAGGGTAGACCGATCCCCTACAATGAGCAGTTCTTC
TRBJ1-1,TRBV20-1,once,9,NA,CSAVNGAFF,TGCAGTGCGGTAAACGGGGCTTTCTTT
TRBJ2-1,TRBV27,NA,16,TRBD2,CASSCLGGSSYNEQFF,TGTGCCAGCAGTTGCCTGGGCGGGAGCTCCTACAATGAGCAGTTCTTC
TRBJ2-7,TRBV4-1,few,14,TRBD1,CASGRGQGAHEQYF,TGCGCCAGCGGGCGAGGACAGGGGGCTCACGAGCAGTACTTC
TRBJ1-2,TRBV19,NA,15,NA,CASSRHREGSYGYTF,TGTGCCAGTAGCCGCCATAGGGAGGGATCCTATGGCTACACCTTC
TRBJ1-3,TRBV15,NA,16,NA,CATSRGTTVSGNTIYF,TGTGCCACCAGCAGAGGCACGACAGTTTCTGGAAACACCATATATTTT
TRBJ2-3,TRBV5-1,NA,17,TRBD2,CASSLDKSGRRTDTQYF,TGCGCCAGCAGCTTGGATAAGAGCGGGAGAAGGACAGATACGCAGTATTTT
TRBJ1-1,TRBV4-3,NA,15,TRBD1,CASSRWTGEGPEAFF,TGCGCCAGCAGCCGGTGGACAGGGGAAGGTCCTGAAGCTTTCTTT
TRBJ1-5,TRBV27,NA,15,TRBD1,CASSLRGPGNQPQHF,TGTGCCAGCAGTTTAAGGGGGCCCGGCAATCAGCCCCAGCATTTT
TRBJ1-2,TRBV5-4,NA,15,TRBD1,CASSRTGRQNYGYTF,TGTGCCAGCAGCAGGACAGGGCGTCAGAACTATGGCTACACCTTC
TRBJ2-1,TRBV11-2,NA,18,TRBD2,CASSLDSSRGLGFDEQFF,TGTGCCAGCAGCTTAGACTCCAGCAGGGGACTAGGGTTTGATGAGCAGTTCTTC